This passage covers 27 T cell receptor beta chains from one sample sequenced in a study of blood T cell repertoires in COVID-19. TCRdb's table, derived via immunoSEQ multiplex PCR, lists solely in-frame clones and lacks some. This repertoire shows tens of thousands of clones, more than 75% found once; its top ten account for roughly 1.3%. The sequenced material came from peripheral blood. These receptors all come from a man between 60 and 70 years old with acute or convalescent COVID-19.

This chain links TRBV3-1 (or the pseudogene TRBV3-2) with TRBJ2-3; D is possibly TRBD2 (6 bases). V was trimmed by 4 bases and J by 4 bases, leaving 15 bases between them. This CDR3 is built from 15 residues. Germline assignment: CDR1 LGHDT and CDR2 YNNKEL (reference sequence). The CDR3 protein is CASSRRDLAADTQYF. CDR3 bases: TGTGCCAGCAGCCGTCGGGACTTAGCAGCAGATACGCAGTATTTT.

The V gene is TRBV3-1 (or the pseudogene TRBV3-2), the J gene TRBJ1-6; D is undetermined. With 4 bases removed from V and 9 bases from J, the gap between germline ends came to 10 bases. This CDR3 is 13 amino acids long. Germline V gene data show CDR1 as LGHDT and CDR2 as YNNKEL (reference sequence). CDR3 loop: CASSPKLFSPLHF. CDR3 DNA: TGTGCCAGCAGCCCTAAACTTTTTTCACCCCTCCACTTT.

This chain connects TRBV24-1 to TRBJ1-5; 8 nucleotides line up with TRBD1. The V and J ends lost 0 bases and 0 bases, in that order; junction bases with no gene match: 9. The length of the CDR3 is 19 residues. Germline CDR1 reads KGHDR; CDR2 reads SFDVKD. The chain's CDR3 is CATSDLDRGRVYSNQPQHF. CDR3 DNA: TGTGCCACCAGTGATTTGGACAGGGGACGCGTATATAGCAATCAGCCCCAGCATTTT.

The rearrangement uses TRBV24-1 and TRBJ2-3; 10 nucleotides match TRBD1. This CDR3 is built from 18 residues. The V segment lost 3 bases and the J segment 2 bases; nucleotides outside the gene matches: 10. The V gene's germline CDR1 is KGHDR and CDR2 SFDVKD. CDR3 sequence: CATSDPSSDRGYTDTQYF. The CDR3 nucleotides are TGTGCCACCAGTGATCCCTCGTCGGACAGGGGGTACACAGATACGCAGTATTTT.

The CDR3 bases are TGTGCCAGCATTCTACGACAGGGAGCAGGCCAGCCCCAGCATTTT. This sequence encodes CASILRQGAGQPQHF. The gene calls are TRBV2 and TRBJ1-5, with 7 bases matching TRBD1. CDR3 length equals 15 residues. The V and J ends lost 7 bases and 7 bases, in that order; junction bases with no gene match: 13. Germline V gene lookup returns CDR1 SNHLY and CDR2 FYNNEI.

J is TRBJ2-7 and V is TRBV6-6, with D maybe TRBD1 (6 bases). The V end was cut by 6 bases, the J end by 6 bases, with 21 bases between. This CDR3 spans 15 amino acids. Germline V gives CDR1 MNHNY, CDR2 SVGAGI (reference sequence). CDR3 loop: CASRTIDRRGSEQYF. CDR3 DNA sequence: TGTGCCAGCAGGACCATTGACAGGCGAGGCTCCGAGCAGTACTTC.

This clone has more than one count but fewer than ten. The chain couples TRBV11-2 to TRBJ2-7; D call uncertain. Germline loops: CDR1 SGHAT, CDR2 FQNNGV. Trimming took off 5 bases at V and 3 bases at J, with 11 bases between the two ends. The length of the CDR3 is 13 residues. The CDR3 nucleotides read TGTGCCAGCAGCCCGTCCCTGTTCTACGAGCAGTACTTC. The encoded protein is CASSPSLFYEQYF.

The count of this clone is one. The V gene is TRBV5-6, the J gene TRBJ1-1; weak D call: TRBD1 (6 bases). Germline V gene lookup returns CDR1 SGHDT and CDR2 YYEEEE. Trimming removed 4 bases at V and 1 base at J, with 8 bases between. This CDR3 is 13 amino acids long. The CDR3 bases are TGTGCCAGCAGCCCGACAGGGAACACTGAAGCTTTCTTT. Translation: CASSPTGNTEAFF.

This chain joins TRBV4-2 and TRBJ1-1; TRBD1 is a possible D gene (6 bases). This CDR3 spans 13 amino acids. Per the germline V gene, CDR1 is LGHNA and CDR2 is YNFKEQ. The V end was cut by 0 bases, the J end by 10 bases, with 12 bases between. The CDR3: CASSQDLRTVAFF. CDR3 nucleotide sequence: TGTGCCAGCAGCCAAGATCTGAGGACAGTAGCTTTCTTT.

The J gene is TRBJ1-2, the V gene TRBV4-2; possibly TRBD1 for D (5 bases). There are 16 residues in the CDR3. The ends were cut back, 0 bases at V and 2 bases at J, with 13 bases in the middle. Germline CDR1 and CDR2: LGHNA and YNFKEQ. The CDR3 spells CASSQDPGRVNYGYTF. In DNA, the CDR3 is TGTGCCAGCAGCCAAGATCCTGGCAGGGTAAACTATGGCTACACCTTC.

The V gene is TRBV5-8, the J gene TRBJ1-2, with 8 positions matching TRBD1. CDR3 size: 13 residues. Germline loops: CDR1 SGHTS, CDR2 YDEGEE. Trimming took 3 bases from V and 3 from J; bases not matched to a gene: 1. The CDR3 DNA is TGTGCCAGCAGCTGGGGACAGGACTATGGCTACACCTTC. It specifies CASSWGQDYGYTF.

CDR3 region: CAWSGQRTEAFF. DNA for the CDR3: TGTGCCTGGAGTGGGCAGAGGACTGAAGCTTTCTTT. This chain connects TRBV30 to TRBJ1-1; D unresolved. V was shortened by 1 base and J by 5 bases, with 8 bases between the two germline ends. CDR3 length equals 12 residues. Germline loops: CDR1 GTSNPN, CDR2 SVGIG (reference sequence).

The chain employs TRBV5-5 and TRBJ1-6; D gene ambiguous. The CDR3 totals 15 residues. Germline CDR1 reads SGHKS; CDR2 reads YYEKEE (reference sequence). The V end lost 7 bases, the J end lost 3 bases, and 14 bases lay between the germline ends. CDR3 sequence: CASRKPGNYNSPLHF. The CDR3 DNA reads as TGTGCCAGCCGGAAACCAGGAAACTATAATTCACCCCTCCACTTT.

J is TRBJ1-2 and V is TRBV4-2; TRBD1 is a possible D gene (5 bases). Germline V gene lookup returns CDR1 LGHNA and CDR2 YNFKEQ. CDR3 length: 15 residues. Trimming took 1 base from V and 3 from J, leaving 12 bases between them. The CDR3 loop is CASSQAAGFDYGYTF. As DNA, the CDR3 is TGTGCCAGCAGCCAAGCAGCAGGGTTCGACTATGGCTACACCTTC.

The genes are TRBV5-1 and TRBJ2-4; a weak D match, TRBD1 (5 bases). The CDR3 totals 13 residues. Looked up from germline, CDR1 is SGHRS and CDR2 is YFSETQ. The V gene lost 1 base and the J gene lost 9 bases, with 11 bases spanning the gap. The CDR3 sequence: CASSLQGNGIQYF. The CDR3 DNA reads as TGCGCCAGCAGCTTGCAGGGCAATGGCATTCAGTACTTC.

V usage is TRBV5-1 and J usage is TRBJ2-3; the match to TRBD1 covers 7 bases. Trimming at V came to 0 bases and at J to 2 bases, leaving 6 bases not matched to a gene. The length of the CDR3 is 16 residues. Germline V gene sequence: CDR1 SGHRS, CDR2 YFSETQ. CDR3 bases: TGCGCCAGCAGCTTGGTGGGACAGATGCCCACAGATACGCAGTATTTT. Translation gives CASSLVGQMPTDTQYF.

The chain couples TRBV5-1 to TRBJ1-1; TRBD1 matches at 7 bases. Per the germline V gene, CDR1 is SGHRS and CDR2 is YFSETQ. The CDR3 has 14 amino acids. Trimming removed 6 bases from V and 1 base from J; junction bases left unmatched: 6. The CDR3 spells CASNRDSQNTEAFF. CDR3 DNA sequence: TGCGCCAGCAACCGGGACAGCCAGAACACTGAAGCTTTCTTT.

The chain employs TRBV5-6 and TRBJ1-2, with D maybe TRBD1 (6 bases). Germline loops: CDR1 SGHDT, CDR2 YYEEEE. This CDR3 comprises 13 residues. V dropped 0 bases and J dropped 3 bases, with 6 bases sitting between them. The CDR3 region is CASSLDRDYGYTF. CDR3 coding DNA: TGTGCCAGCAGCTTGGACAGGGACTATGGCTACACCTTC.

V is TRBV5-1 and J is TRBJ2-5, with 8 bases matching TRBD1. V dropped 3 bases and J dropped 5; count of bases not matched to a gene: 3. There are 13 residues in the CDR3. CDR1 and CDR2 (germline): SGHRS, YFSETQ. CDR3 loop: CASSWTGSETQYF. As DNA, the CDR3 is TGCGCCAGCAGCTGGACAGGGTCGGAGACCCAGTACTTC.

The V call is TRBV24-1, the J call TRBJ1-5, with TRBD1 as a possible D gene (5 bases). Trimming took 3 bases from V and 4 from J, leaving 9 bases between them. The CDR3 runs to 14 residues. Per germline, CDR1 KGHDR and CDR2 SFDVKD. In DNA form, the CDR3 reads TGTGCCACCAGTGATACAGGCCCTAATCAGCCCCAGCATTTT. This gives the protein CATSDTGPNQPQHF.

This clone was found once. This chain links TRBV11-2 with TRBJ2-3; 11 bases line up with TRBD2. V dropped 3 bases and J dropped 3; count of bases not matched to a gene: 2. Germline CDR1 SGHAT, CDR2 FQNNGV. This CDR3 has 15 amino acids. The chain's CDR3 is CASSFLAGGTDTQYF. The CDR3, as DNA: TGTGCCAGCAGCTTCCTAGCGGGGGGTACAGATACGCAGTATTTT.

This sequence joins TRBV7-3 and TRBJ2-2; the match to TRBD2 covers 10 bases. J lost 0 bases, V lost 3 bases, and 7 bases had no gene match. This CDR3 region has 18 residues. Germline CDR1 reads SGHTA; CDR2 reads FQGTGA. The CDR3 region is CASSFHSGGAANTGELFF. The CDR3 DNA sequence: TGTGCCAGCAGCTTTCACAGCGGGGGGGCCGCGAACACCGGGGAGCTGTTTTTT. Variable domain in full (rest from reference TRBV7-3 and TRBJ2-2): GAGVSQTPSNKVTEKGKYVELRCDPISGHTALYWYRQSLGQGPEFLIYFQGTGAADDSGLPNDRFFAVRPEGSVSTLKIQRTERGDSAVYLCASSFHSGGAANTGELFFGEGSRLTVL.

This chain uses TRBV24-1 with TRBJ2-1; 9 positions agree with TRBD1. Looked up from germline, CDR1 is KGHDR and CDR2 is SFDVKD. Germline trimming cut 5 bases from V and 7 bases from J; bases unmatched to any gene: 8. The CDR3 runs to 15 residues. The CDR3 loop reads CATSGGDRVWNEQFF. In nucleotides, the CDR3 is TGTGCCACCAGTGGGGGGGACAGGGTTTGGAATGAGCAGTTCTTC.

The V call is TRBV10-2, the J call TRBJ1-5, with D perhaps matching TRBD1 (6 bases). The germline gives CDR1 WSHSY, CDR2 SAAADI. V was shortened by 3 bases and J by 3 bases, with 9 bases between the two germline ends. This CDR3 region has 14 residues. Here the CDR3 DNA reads TGCGCCAGCAGTGACAGGGGATTCAATCAGCCCCAGCATTTT. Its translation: CASSDRGFNQPQHF.

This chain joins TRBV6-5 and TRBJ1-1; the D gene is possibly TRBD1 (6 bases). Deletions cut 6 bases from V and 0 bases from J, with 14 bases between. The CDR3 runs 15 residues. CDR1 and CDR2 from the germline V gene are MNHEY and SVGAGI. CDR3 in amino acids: CASSLDRTMNTEAFF. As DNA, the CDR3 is TGTGCCAGCAGCCTTGACAGGACGATGAACACTGAAGCTTTCTTT.

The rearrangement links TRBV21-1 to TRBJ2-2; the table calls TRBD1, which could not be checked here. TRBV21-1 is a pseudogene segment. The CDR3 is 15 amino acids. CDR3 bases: TGTGCCAGCAGCAAAGACAGAGTCAACACCGGGGAGCTGTTTTTT. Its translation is CASSKDRVNTGELFF.

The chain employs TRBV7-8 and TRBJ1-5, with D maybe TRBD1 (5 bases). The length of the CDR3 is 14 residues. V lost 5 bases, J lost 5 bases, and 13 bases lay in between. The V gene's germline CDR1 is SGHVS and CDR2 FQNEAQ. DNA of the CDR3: TGTGCCAGCAGCCCCCCGGGGGGTTATCAGCCCCAGCATTTT. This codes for CASSPPGGYQPQHF.